What follows describes a single T cell receptor (beta chain). The table lists this clone with a few counts. This receptor's antigen is unknown. The sample holds no much larger clone one base away, and base qualities are not on file. The sample is drawn from a study of cytomegalovirus exposure and HLA in healthy donors (dated by TCRdb to 2016 to 2017). Regarding the complete study: In an earlier analysis of fewer than 750 of the donors, 250 to 350 Gb of sequence data and 90 million to 120 million unique TCR beta sequences from about 179 million T cells were reported. About 300 gigabases of sequencing data and approximately 93 million unique TCR sequences were included in an early release covering roughly 600 HLA-typed donors. Among the roughly 390 genotyped donors, approximately 82% belonged to the genetic ancestry cluster associated with self-reported Caucasian donors. The study aimed to test whether cataloging public T cell receptors could reveal signatures of past pathogen exposure. The study used immunosequencing to profile the T cell repertoires of several hundred subjects and linked those repertoires to cytomegalovirus serostatus. Besides the first cohort of roughly 700 subjects, a separate validation cohort made up of over a hundred different subjects was used. High-throughput TCR immunosequencing, statistical association of individual TCRs with disease status, and machine learning were combined to predict cytomegalovirus infection status. In a later analysis, previously published TCR beta repertoires from 666 donors were re-analyzed and high-resolution HLA genotyping was added so that TCR occurrence patterns could be studied. Rather than drawing on any new phenotypic data, the later analysis identified candidate immune exposures from TCR beta sequences and the way those sequences occurred across donors. An earlier analysis of around 640 of the donors used high-throughput TCR beta sequencing to judge whether each TCR beta V gene segment behaved as functional or pseudogenic. Donor age, sex, ethnicity and CMV serostatus were compiled alongside the repertoire data. A later genetic analysis took genome-wide SNP genotypes for 398 of the 666 donors and used that subset as a discovery cohort. Every discovery cohort repertoire had been produced on one sequencing platform. Both class I and class II loci were covered by HLA typing, at four-digit resolution. Typing coverage varied by locus: roughly 629-640 donors for A, B, C, DRB1 and DQB1; roughly 510 for DQA1; approximately 610 for DPA1; about 450 for DPB1. Several DR-DQ haplotypes were treated as single units for association and clustering because of strong linkage in the cohort. Across 398 genotyped donors of the cohort, an average of approximately 240,000 unique TCR beta nucleotide sequences per donor were sequenced, and roughly 17% of those sequences were non-productive.

From the germline V gene (reference sequence), CDR1 is DFQATT and CDR2 is SNEGSKA. V and J lose 2 bases and 8 bases, and a span of 9 bases separates them. Inclusive of the bounding cysteine and phenylalanine, the CDR3 is 11 residues long. Only the CDR3 DNA is retained, 33 bases long and in frame from the first base. Libraries were constructed by the immunoSEQ multiplex PCR assay. For the multiplex PCR, a mixture combining 60 forward primers for TCR Vbeta segments and 13 reverse primers for TCR Jbeta segments was used. Amplification of the CDR3 region of rearranged TCR beta genes was performed with a multiplex PCR assay on genomic DNA. The Illumina HiSeq System was used to sequence the amplified TCR beta libraries as 87-base-pair reads. The source study handled its data this way. A later analysis counted approximately 76 million unique TCR beta chains across the 690 or so repertoires, and some 12 million of these chains were shared by at least two donors. To remove PCR and sequencing errors, raw reads were error-corrected and collapsed into unique sequences using a nearest-neighbor algorithm that merged closely related sequences. V, D and J gene segments were assigned by aligning CDR3 sequences to IMGT reference sequences. Each retained sequence needed at least a six-nucleotide match to both a V gene segment and a J gene segment. A rearrangement counted as productive if the CDR3 had no stop codons and remained in frame with V and J, and every other rearrangement counted as non-productive. Following IMGT convention, CDR3 was defined as the stretch from the second conserved V-encoded cysteine up to the conserved J-encoded phenylalanine. The earlier analysis of 500 to 600 of the donors excluded sequences that lacked an unambiguous match to a single V gene segment. In an earlier analysis of 587 of the donors, a V segment was called functional when productive rearrangements were above 56.7%, and segregating when the standard deviation between donors exceeded 5%. A statistical classification framework was built for diagnosing cytomegalovirus status from the catalog of TCR beta chain sequences. V and J gene assignment, in a later analysis, came from comparing TCR nucleotide sequences with IMGT/GENE-DB human TR gene sequences. The TCRdist pipeline was used in a later analysis to assign CDR3 sequences and most-parsimonious VDJ recombination scenarios. A later analysis defined each TCR beta chain by its CDR3 amino acid sequence plus V-gene family, and excluded reads lacking a unique V-gene family. As a way to deal with suspected cross-contamination and a sequencing artifact, a later analysis dropped roughly 620 nucleotide sequences that were highly shared and had low generation probability. A later analysis calculated a clonal expansion index for each public chain from normalized within-repertoire ranks of inferred template counts. In a later analysis, generation probabilities were computed using a VDJ recombination model fitted to out-of-frame rearrangements, and the results were checked against IGoR. In a later analysis, TCR-TCR, TCR-HLA and TCR-CMV co-occurrence was scored with hypergeometric tests, and a repertoire-size bias correction was applied to TCR pairs. In a later analysis, false discovery rates were estimated by permuting HLA or CMV assignments 20 times. A later analysis grouped co-occurring TCRs with DBSCAN, adding TCRdist sequence similarity when clustering within HLA-allele-positive subsets. Repertoires with fewer than 30,000 or more than 120,000 public chains, plus five repertoires with anomalous nucleotide sharing, were excluded from co-occurrence clustering. The immuneACCESS repertoire file appears here via TCRdb, limited to in-frame rearrangements. These files lack a portion of the clones; in checked studies, under half of the deficit traces to unresolved V genes, and the cause of the others is not known. V and J calls and clone size come straight from that table; D and trimming were deduced from the DNA. The sample includes 130,000 or so clones, with over 60% observed a single time. Over 0.8% of the sample is taken by the ten largest.

The cohort was made up of approximately 670 healthy bone marrow donors. All cohort members were sampled while nominally healthy, although unrecorded immune exposures were likely present. The donor tested CMV seronegative and was one of the 352 seronegative cohort members. Every donor gave a peripheral blood sample, and the peripheral blood mononuclear cells from that sample were used for TCR beta sequencing. Genomic DNA was extracted from the blood cell samples with the Qiagen DNeasy Blood Extraction Kit. Points the paper makes about the study in general: A further reported finding was that TCR beta sequences accurately predicted the HLA-A and HLA-B alleles for most subjects in the first cohort. Three of the identified cytomegalovirus-associated TCR beta chains were confirmed in vitro to be specific for cytomegalovirus antigens. The only immune exposure information available for the cohort was CMV serostatus. Linkage disequilibrium might explain the correlated functional status among segregating V segments, but an unknown experimental factor could not be ruled out. V-gene and J-gene trimming of TCR beta chains was associated with a missense DCLRE1C variant in a later genetic analysis, and the association was replicated in an independent cohort. It was suggested by the authors that the approach could potentially be generalized to other disease states and immunological phenotypes. The classifier was reported to diagnose cytomegalovirus status with high specificity and sensitivity in both the original cohort and the validation cohort. In an earlier analysis of about 600 of the donors, most TCR beta V segments appeared in productive rearrangements about 87% or about 30% of the time, broadly matching IMGT annotations. When HLA alleles, especially DR and DQ, strongly co-occurred, TCR associations were difficult to assign to individual alleles. While some public TCRs were present in many individuals, most TCR sequences turned up only very rarely across donors. Because HLA typing was unavailable for some donors at each locus, only the typed subset was used in association tests. This cohort had only TCR beta chains sequenced, and the lack of alpha or paired-chain data limited which features could be detected. Some IMGT-functional V segments, including TRBV6-2 and TRBV6-3, could not be told apart with the 87-base-pair reads, so those segments were excluded. About 17 rarely observed V segments, including chromosome 9 orphons, were excluded from the earlier analysis of about 600 of the donors because counts were too low. A later analysis found that HLA-associated TCR beta chains were more clonally expanded and had lower generation probabilities than equally common non-associated chains. In the study, some 160 TCR beta chains were listed as associated with cytomegalovirus. Presence/absence analyses assumed roughly uniform sequencing depth across donors, an assumption that may not hold. In a later analysis, the rate of TCR association differed among HLA loci, with DRB1 alleles having the most associated TCRs and HLA-C alleles having the fewest. In a later analysis, most CMV-associated TCR beta chains were found to appear HLA-restricted, with HLA associations seemingly driven largely by CMV exposure. According to a later genetic analysis, donors in an Asian-associated ancestry cluster had fewer N-insertions in productive TCRs than the roughly 700-donor mean. A cluster of highly shared sequence variants was judged likely to represent a technical artifact of the sequencing pipeline. Specific HLA alleles were associated with over 15,000 TCR beta sequences at a false discovery rate of 0.05 in a later analysis. A later analysis reported that several top co-occurrence clusters appeared linked to parvovirus B19, influenza, CMV and Epstein-Barr virus.

The clonotype comes from a woman between 55 and 75 years old in good health and CMV-seronegative. Sample: PBMCs. The chain is assembled from TRBV20-1 and TRBJ1-2; the D gene lacks a confident call. The CDR3 protein is CSARNREGYTF. The nucleotides are TGCAGTGCTAGAAATAGGGAGGGCTACACCTTC.